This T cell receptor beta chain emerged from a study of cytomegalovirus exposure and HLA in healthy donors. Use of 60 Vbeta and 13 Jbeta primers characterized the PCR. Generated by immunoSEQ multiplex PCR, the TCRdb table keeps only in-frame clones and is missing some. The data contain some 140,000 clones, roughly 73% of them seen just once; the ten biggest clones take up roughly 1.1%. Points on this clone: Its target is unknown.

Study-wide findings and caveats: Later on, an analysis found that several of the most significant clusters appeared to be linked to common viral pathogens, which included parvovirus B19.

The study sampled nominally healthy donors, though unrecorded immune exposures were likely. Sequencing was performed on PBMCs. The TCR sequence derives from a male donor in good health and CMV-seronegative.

The DNA of the CDR3 is TGTGCCAGCAGCTTAGAGACAGGGGATACGCAGTATTTT. It encodes CASSLETGDTQYF. The chain uses TRBV7-3 and TRBJ2-3; 7 positions match TRBD1. J lost 6 bases, V lost 2 bases, and 2 bases had no gene match. This CDR3 contains 13 residues. Germline CDR1 and CDR2: SGHTA and FQGTGA.